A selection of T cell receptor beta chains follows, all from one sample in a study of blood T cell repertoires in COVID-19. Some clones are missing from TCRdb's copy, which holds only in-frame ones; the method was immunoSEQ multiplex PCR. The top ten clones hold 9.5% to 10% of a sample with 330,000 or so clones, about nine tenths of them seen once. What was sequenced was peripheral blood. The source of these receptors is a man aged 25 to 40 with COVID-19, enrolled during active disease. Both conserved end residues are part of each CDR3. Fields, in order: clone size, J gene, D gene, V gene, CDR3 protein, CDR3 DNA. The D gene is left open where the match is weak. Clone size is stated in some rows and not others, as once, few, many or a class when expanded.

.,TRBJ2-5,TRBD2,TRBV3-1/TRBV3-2,CASSQGPAGGAETQYF,TGTGCCAGCAGCCAAGGACCGGCGGGAGGGGCAGAGACCCAGTACTTC
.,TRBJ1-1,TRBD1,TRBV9,CASSDLSRTGNTEAFF,TGTGCCAGCAGCGACTTATCCCGGACAGGGAACACTGAAGCTTTCTTT
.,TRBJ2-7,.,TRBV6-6,CASSPLSQGLEQYF,TGTGCCAGCAGTCCACTCTCACAGGGTCTAGAGCAGTACTTC
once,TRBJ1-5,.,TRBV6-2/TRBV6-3,CASSSGRNQPQHF,TGTGCCAGCAGTTCTGGCAGAAATCAGCCCCAGCATTTT
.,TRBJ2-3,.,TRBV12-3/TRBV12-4,CASSFGLNTQYF,TGTGCCAGCAGTTTCGGACTTAATACGCAGTATTTT
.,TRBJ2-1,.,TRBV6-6,CASSYSLQSSYNEQFF,TGTGCCAGCAGTTACTCCCTACAGAGCTCCTACAATGAGCAGTTCTTC
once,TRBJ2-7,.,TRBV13,CASSPPGYHNEQYF,TGTGCCAGCAGCCCTCCGGGATACCATAACGAGCAGTACTTC
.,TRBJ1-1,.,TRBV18,CASSPRGVGTEAFF,TGTGCCAGCTCACCACGGGGGGTGGGAACTGAAGCTTTCTTT
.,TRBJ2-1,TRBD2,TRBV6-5,CASRMGLESAEQFF,TGTGCCAGCAGGATGGGACTAGAGTCCGCTGAGCAGTTCTTC
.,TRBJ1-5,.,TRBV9,CASSVGDTGNQPQHF,TGTGCCAGCAGCGTAGGTGACACTGGCAATCAGCCCCAGCATTTT
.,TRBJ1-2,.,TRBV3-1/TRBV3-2,CASSPLPLGQVNYGYTF,TGTGCCAGCAGCCCCCTTCCACTGGGACAAGTTAACTATGGCTACACCTTC
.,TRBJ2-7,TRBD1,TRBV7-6,CASSLGRGQGPGQYF,TGTGCCAGCAGCTTAGGCCGCGGACAGGGCCCGGGGCAGTACTTC
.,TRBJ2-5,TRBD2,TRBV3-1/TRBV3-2,CASSRGLATETQYF,TGTGCCAGCAGCCGGGGACTAGCAACCGAGACCCAGTACTTC
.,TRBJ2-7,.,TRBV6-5,CASSFDITYEQYF,TGTGCCAGCAGTTTCGACATCACCTACGAGCAGTACTTC
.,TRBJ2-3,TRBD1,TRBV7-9,CASSEGQGEVTDTQYF,TGTGCCAGCAGCGAAGGACAGGGGGAGGTCACAGATACGCAGTATTTT
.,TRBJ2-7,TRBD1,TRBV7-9,CASSIQGLAEQYF,TGTGCCAGCAGCATACAGGGGTTAGCCGAGCAGTACTTC
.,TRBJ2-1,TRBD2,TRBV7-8,CASSRNSGPYNEQFF,TGTGCCAGCAGCCGCAATAGCGGGCCCTACAATGAGCAGTTCTTC
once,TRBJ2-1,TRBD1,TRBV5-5,CASSLEPGGAVDNEQFF,TGTGCCAGCAGCTTGGAGCCAGGGGGCGCGGTGGACAATGAGCAGTTCTTC
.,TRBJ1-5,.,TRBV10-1,CASIPATGQSNQPQHF,TGCGCCAGCATCCCTGCTACTGGACAGTCAAATCAGCCCCAGCATTTT
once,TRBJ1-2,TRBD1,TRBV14,CASSQLGQGAYGYTF,TGTGCCAGCAGCCAACTAGGACAGGGAGCCTATGGCTACACCTTC
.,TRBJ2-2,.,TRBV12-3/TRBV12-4,CASSLTVYRELFF,TGTGCCAGCAGTTTGACAGTCTACCGGGAGCTGTTTTTT
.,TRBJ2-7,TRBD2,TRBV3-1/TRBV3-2,CASSQERGGGSYEQYF,TGTGCCAGCAGCCAAGAGCGGGGCGGGGGTTCCTACGAGCAGTACTTC
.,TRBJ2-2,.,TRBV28,CASSFGKKELFF,TGTGCCAGCAGTTTCGGGAAGAAGGAGCTGTTTTTT
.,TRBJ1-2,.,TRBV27,CASSLVFRGQSGYTF,TGTGCCAGCAGTTTAGTATTCAGGGGACAATCTGGCTACACCTTC
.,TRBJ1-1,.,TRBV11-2,CASSFLGGQAFF,TGTGCCAGCAGCTTTTTGGGGGGGCAAGCTTTCTTT
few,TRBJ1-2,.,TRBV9,CASNEIAASYGYTF,TGTGCCAGCAATGAAATCGCGGCGTCCTATGGCTACACCTTC
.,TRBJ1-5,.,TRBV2,CASSEVGRGQPQHF,TGTGCCAGCAGTGAAGTGGGGAGGGGTCAGCCCCAGCATTTT
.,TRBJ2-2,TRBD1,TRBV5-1,CASRGQGNTGELFF,TGCGCCAGCAGGGGACAGGGGAACACCGGGGAGCTGTTTTTT
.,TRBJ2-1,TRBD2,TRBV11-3,CASSLGLAGGRDEQFF,TGTGCCAGCAGCTTGGGACTAGCGGGAGGTAGGGATGAGCAGTTCTTC
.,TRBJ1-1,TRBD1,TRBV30,CACTLLTGVNTEAFF,TGTGCCTGTACTCTATTGACAGGGGTGAACACTGAAGCTTTCTTT
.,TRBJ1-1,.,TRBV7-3,CASSFGSNTEAFF,TGTGCCAGCAGCTTCGGGTCCAACACTGAAGCTTTCTTT
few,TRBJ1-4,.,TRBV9,CASSVYEVATNEKLFF,TGTGCCAGCAGCGTATATGAGGTCGCAACTAATGAAAAACTGTTTTTT
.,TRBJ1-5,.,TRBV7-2,CASSLGQGNQPQHF,TGTGCCAGCAGCTTAGGACAGGGCAATCAGCCCCAGCATTTT
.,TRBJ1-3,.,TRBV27,CASSPAGRGTGNTIYF,TGTGCCAGCAGTCCGGCGGGGCGAGGTACTGGAAACACCATATATTTT
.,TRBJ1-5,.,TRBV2,CASSGQGIQPQHF,TGTGCCAGCAGCGGGCAGGGGATTCAGCCCCAGCATTTT
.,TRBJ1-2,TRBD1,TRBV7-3,CASSPNRDRVYGYTF,TGTGCCAGCAGTCCGAACAGGGACAGAGTCTATGGCTACACCTTC
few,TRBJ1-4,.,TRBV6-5,CASSAPGGGEKLFF,TGTGCCAGCAGCGCCCCTGGGGGAGGAGAAAAACTGTTTTTT
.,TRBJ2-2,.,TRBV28,CASSLLAGTGELFF,TGTGCCAGCAGTTTATTGGCAGGTACCGGGGAGCTGTTTTTT
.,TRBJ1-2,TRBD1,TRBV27,CASSKQGNYGYTF,TGTGCCAGCAGTAAACAGGGGAACTATGGCTACACCTTC
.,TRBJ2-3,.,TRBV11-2,CASSLSRGDTQYF,TGTGCCAGCAGCTTATCCCGAGGGGATACGCAGTATTTT
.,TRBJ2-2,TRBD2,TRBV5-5,CASSLRGGTGELFF,TGTGCCAGCAGCTTGCGGGGGGGCACCGGGGAGCTGTTTTTT
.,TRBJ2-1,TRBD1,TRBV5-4,CASSPLGQGMYEQFF,TGTGCCAGCAGCCCCCTGGGACAGGGAATGTATGAGCAGTTCTTC
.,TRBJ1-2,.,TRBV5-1,CASSDSPNYGYTF,TGCGCCAGCAGCGACAGCCCAAACTATGGCTACACCTTC
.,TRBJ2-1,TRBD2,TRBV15,CATSPPPSGSGNEQFF,TGTGCCACCAGTCCGCCGCCTAGCGGGAGCGGGAATGAGCAGTTCTTC
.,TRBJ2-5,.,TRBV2,CASSRGETQYF,TGTGCCAGCAGTCGGGGTGAGACCCAGTACTTC
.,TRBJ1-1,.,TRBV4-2,CASNDKPLNTEAFF,TGTGCCAGCAACGACAAACCTTTGAACACTGAAGCTTTCTTT
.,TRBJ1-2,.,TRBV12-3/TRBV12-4,CASSFRYGYTF,TGTGCCAGCAGTTTCAGATATGGCTACACCTTC
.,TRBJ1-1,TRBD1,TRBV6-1,CASSERTGGFNTEAFF,TGTGCCAGCAGTGAGAGAACAGGGGGTTTTAACACTGAAGCTTTCTTT
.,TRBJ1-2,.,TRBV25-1,CASSEFDGNYGYTF,TGTGCCAGCAGTGAATTTGACGGGAACTATGGCTACACCTTC
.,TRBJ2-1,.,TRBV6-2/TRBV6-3,CASSSQYNEQFF,TGTGCCAGCAGTTCACAGTACAATGAGCAGTTCTTC